Each of the 11 T cell receptor beta chains below was sequenced from the same sample in a study of shared clonotypes between healthy human individuals. TCRdb keeps only in-frame clones here, not all; method: immunoSEQ multiplex PCR. The sample records under 130,000 clones, 67% being singletons. What was sequenced was memory CD8+ T cells sorted from blood. Subset: CD45RO+ cells pooled with CCR7-negative TemRA cells. These receptors were obtained from a woman aged 25 to 39 in good health.

The chain carries TRBV28 and TRBJ1-5, with TRBD1 identical over 10 bases. The CDR3 covers 16 residues. The V gene end was trimmed by 7 bases and the J gene end by 2 bases; junction bases not matched to a gene: 8. Germline lookup yields CDR1 MDHEN and CDR2 SYDVKM. The CDR3 region is CASMDRGYRGNQPQHF. The CDR3 DNA is TGTGCCAGCATGGACAGGGGGTACAGGGGCAATCAGCCCCAGCATTTT.

This clone occurred a few times. The chain uses TRBV11-3 and TRBJ2-3; TRBD1 aligns across 9 bases. The length of the CDR3 is 15 residues. V was pared by 4 bases and J by 0 bases, with 2 bases of the junction left unmatched. Germline V CDR1 and CDR2: SGHNT, YENEEA. The CDR3 nucleotides are TGTGCCAGCAGCTGGACAGGGGCGAGCACAGATACGCAGTATTTT. Its translation: CASSWTGASTDTQYF. The complete variable domain, with remaining parts taken from reference TRBV11-3 and TRBJ2-3, reads EAGVVQSPRYKIIEKKQPVAFWCNPISGHNTLYWYLQNLGQGPELLIRYENEEAVDDSQLPKDRFSAERLKGVDSTLKIQPAELGDSAVYLCASSWTGASTDTQYFGPGTRLTVL.

In this sample, this clone turned up a few times. CDR3 sequence: CASSPGTAQGPQHF. DNA of the CDR3: TGTGCCAGTAGCCCCGGGACCGCCCAGGGGCCCCAGCATTTT. The genes are TRBV19 and TRBJ1-5, with a possible D match to TRBD1 (5 bases). The V end was cut by 6 bases, the J end by 9 bases, with 18 bases between. There are 14 residues in the CDR3. Germline CDR1 reads LNHDA; CDR2 reads SQIVND (reference sequence).

In this sample, this clone turned up once. The chain has TRBV11-2 and TRBJ2-5, with TRBD1 matching over 10 bases. Germline V gene lookup returns CDR1 SGHAT and CDR2 FQNNGV. V was clipped by 5 bases and J by 0 bases; unmatched bases: 9. The length of the CDR3 is 17 residues. This CDR3 is CASSAGNGQGDQETQYF. DNA for the CDR3: TGTGCCAGCAGCGCGGGGAACGGACAGGGGGACCAAGAGACCCAGTACTTC. The full variable domain, with the rest looked up from reference TRBV11-2 and TRBJ2-5, is EAGVAQSPRYKIIEKRQSVAFWCNPISGHATLYWYQQILGQGPKLLIQFQNNGVVDDSQLPKDRFSAERLKGVDSTLKIQPAKLEDSAVYLCASSAGNGQGDQETQYFGPGTRLLVL.

This clone came up many times. V gene TRBV10-2 combines with J gene TRBJ1-5; TRBD1 matches 9 bases. CDR1 and CDR2 from the germline V gene are WSHSY and SAAADI. Trimming removed 6 bases from V and 0 bases from J; junction bases left unmatched: 6. The CDR3 covers 16 residues. The CDR3, as DNA: TGCGCCAGCAGCCCGGGACAGGGTCATAGCAATCAGCCCCAGCATTTT. It codes for CASSPGQGHSNQPQHF.

A note on this clone: At the DNA level, this CDR3 is encoded by other sequences in the same sample as well. The chain is built from TRBV4-2 and TRBJ1-2; maybe TRBD1 (5 bases). The CDR3 is 15 amino acids. Trimming shortened V by 2 bases and J by 1 base, and 11 bases separated the two germline ends. Germline values: CDR1 LGHNA, CDR2 YNFKEQ. The CDR3 loop is CASSQPGQRNYGYTF. The CDR3 region has the DNA TGTGCCAGCAGCCAACCTGGACAACGTAACTATGGCTACACCTTC.

J is TRBJ1-5 and V is TRBV19; D remains unclear. Germline CDR1 and CDR2: LNHDA and SQIVND (reference sequence). V was pared by 3 bases and J by 3 bases, with 12 bases between. This CDR3 contains 15 residues. CDR3 sequence (DNA): TGTGCCAGTAGTATGTACACCAGGTTCAATCAGCCCCAGCATTTT. It specifies CASSMYTRFNQPQHF.

The genes are TRBV2 and TRBJ2-7; 10 positions match TRBD1. The germline V gene encodes CDR1 SNHLY and CDR2 FYNNEI. The length of the CDR3 is 14 residues. V shed 7 bases, J shed 4 bases, and the junction held 7 bases outside the gene matches. CDR3 in amino acids: CASTPRDRGYEQYF. CDR3 in DNA: TGTGCCAGCACCCCGCGGGACAGGGGTTACGAGCAGTACTTC.

Concerning this clone: A read error may produce the germline difference seen at one junction end. The V gene is TRBV2, the J gene TRBJ1-3; D is ambiguous. Germline V gene lookup returns CDR1 SNHLY and CDR2 FYNNEI. The CDR3 covers 15 residues. CDR3 DNA: TGTGCCAGCAGCGAAGTTGACTTATCTGGAAACACCATATATTTT. It specifies CASSEVDLSGNTIYF.

This chain connects TRBV7-9 to TRBJ2-7; 10 bases map to TRBD2. Trimming took 5 bases from V and 5 from J; bases not matched to a gene: 12. CDR1 SEHNR and CDR2 FQNEAQ come from the germline V gene (reference sequence). The CDR3 runs to 16 residues. The CDR3 bases are TGTGCCAGCAGCCAAGAAGGAGCGGGAGGGCCGAACGAGCAGTACTTC. Its translation is CASSQEGAGGPNEQYF.

In this sample, this clone turned up a few times. V usage is TRBV4-1 and J usage is TRBJ2-1; tentatively, D is TRBD2 (6 bases). Germline V CDR1 and CDR2: MGHRA, YSYEKL. The CDR3 has 15 residues. Trimming cost V 6 bases and J 9 bases, with 21 bases left between them. CDR3 DNA: TGCGCCAGCAGACCGGGCAGGGCGCTGGAGGGTGAGCAGTTCTTC. Translating gives CASRPGRALEGEQFF.